The next 30 T cell receptor beta chains were all read from a single sample in a study of CD8+CD57+ T cells in acquired aplastic anemia (dated by TCRdb to 2017 to 2018). Instrument on record: Illumina HiSeq 2000. Genomic DNA was used as template for profiling of TCR beta VDJ combinations and CDR3 sequences. TCRdb ran its own pipeline on the public reads, namely fastp trimming at Q25 and MiXCR clone calling, and kept in-frame beta chains. Under each unique CDR3 protein, matching rows form one entry showing the most common genes and DNA. The sample table records 200,000 to 250,000 distinct CDR3 sequences; 50% to 70% of these occur just once. The ten largest clones capture roughly 62% of the sample. The patients picked for sequencing were ones in whom flow cytometry had shown an expansion of CD8+CD57+ cells. The sequenced sample was sorted CD4+, CD8+, or CD8+CD57+ T cells (not recorded which) from PBMCs. These receptors were collected from a human donor with aplastic anemia.

This rearrangement joins TRBV10-2 to TRBJ2-3, with a possible D match to TRBD1 (6 bases). There are 15 residues in the CDR3. The V end was cut by 6 bases, the J end by 1 base, with 14 bases between. Per germline, CDR1 WSHSY and CDR2 SAAADI. CDR3 in amino acids: CASRPTGPGTDTQYF. The CDR3 DNA is TGCGCCAGCAGACCCACAGGGCCGGGCACAGATACGCAGTATTTT.

This clonotype was recorded at least ten times. The chain is built from TRBV7-2 and TRBJ2-7; 9 bases line up with TRBD1. Germline V gene lookup returns CDR1 SGHTA and CDR2 FQGNSA. V lost 0 bases to trimming and J lost 6 bases; unmatched junction nucleotides: 3. The CDR3 length is 14 residues. For the CDR3, the DNA is TGTGCCAGCAGCTTAGCAGGGACAGGGTTCGAGCAGTACTTC. As protein: CASSLAGTGFEQYF.

This clonotype showed up just once. J is TRBJ2-3 and V is TRBV9; tentative D call: TRBD2 (6 bases). Germline V CDR1 and CDR2: SGDLS, YYNGEE. With 1 base removed from V and 5 bases from J, the gap between germline ends came to 14 bases. The CDR3 has 15 residues. CDR3 bases: TGTGCCAGCAGCGTACAAGCGGGTGGTCAAGATACGCAGTATTTT. Encoded protein: CASSVQAGGQDTQYF.

The chain uses TRBV2 and TRBJ2-3; tentatively, D is TRBD1 (6 bases). The CDR3 covers 13 residues. Germline V lookup: CDR1 SNHLY, CDR2 FYNNEI. Trimming removed 8 bases at V and 4 bases at J, with 13 bases between. The CDR3 here is CASPDRSPDTQYF. CDR3 nucleotides: TGTGCCAGCCCTGACAGGAGCCCAGATACGCAGTATTTT.

This clonotype has a count of ten or more. The chain joins TRBV4-1 to TRBJ2-7; 10 bases align to TRBD2. The V gene's germline CDR1 is MGHRA and CDR2 YSYEKL. The CDR3 spans 18 residues. After removal of 0 bases from V and 0 bases from J, the junction contained 8 bases not matched to a gene. CDR3 DNA: TGCGCCAGCAGCCAAGATCTGGGAGGACTAGCGGACTCCTACGAGCAGTACTTC. Translation: CASSQDLGGLADSYEQYF.

The CDR3 region has the DNA TGTGCCAGCAGTTACCCCATAACGACCGGGACAGTGACCTACGAGCAGTACTTC. This codes for CASSYPITTGTVTYEQYF. V is TRBV6-2 or TRBV6-3 and J is TRBJ2-7, with 7 positions matching TRBD1. There are 18 residues in the CDR3. CDR1 is MNHEY, CDR2 SVGEGT, per germline. Trimming at V came to 2 bases and at J to 2 bases, leaving 15 bases not matched to a gene.

The table lists this clonotype with a few counts. CDR3 nucleotides: TGTGCCAGCAGCTTGGGGTCCCGGGCCGAGCAGTACTTC. Protein sequence: CASSLGSRAEQYF. The chain uses TRBV5-5 and TRBJ2-7; the D is unclear. V was cut by 0 bases and J by 6 bases, with 10 bases left in between. The CDR3 covers 13 residues. Per the germline V gene, CDR1 is SGHKS and CDR2 is YYEKEE (reference sequence).

The CDR3 DNA follows: TGTGCCAGCATGCAGGGACTGGGGGATGAGCAGTTCTTC. It translates to CASMQGLGDEQFF. The rearrangement joins TRBV2 to TRBJ2-1; the D gene is possibly TRBD2 (6 bases). The CDR3 consists of 13 residues. Germline CDR1 SNHLY, CDR2 FYNNEI. The germline V and J ends were trimmed by 7 bases and 8 bases, with 15 bases remaining between them.

V and J are TRBV19 and TRBJ1-5; D gene unclear. Trimming took 4 bases from V and 1 from J, leaving 5 bases between them. Looked up from germline, CDR1 is LNHDA and CDR2 is SQIVND (reference sequence). The CDR3 consists of 13 residues. CDR3 DNA sequence: TGTGCCAGTAGTAGAAAGAGCAATCAGCCCCAGCATTTT. It is translated as CASSRKSNQPQHF.

This CDR3 is CSAGGQAGHTEAFF. The CDR3 DNA sequence: TGCAGTGCTGGCGGACAGGCAGGGCACACTGAAGCTTTCTTT. This chain joins TRBV20-1 and TRBJ1-1; 7 bases are a match to TRBD1. V was clipped by 5 bases and J by 3 bases; unmatched bases: 9. The germline V gene encodes CDR1 DFQATT and CDR2 SNEGSKA (reference sequence). This CDR3 region has 14 residues.

The CDR3 region has the DNA TGTGCCAGCAGTTTATTTGTTAGGAACACTGAAGCTTTCTTT. It yields the protein CASSLFVRNTEAFF. The chain carries TRBV7-8 and TRBJ1-1; no reliable D call. Deletions cut 6 bases from V and 1 base from J, with 12 bases between. The germline CDR1 and CDR2 sequences are SGHVS and FQNEAQ. The CDR3 length is 14 residues. Full variable domain (outside the CDR3, taken from reference TRBV7-8 and TRBJ1-1): GAGVSQSPRYKVAKRGQDVALRCDPISGHVSLFWYQQALGQGPEFLTYFQNEAQLDKSGLPSDRFFAERPEGSVSTLKIQRTQQEDSAVYLCASSLFVRNTEAFFGQGTRLTVV.

J is TRBJ1-4 and V is TRBV19; possible D gene TRBD1, 6 bases. The CDR3 loop spans 14 amino acids. V was shortened by 3 bases and J by 10 bases, with 15 bases between the two germline ends. CDR1 LNHDA and CDR2 SQIVND come from the germline V gene (reference sequence). CDR3 sequence (DNA): TGTGCCAGTAGTATCGGGGGGGGCCCCGGAAAACTGTTTTTT. This translates into CASSIGGGPGKLFF.

Notes on this clonotype: An end of the junction differs from the germline gene, which may be a read error. V gene TRBV7-2 combines with J gene TRBJ2-3; the match to TRBD1 covers 9 bases. CDR3 length equals 12 residues. Germline CDR1 and CDR2: SGHTA and FQGNSA. The CDR3 region has the DNA TGTGCCAGCAGCCCCCACCGGGACAGGGCGAAATTT. Residues: CASSPHRDRAKF.

The rearrangement links TRBV19 to TRBJ2-7; 9 nucleotides align to TRBD1. This CDR3 is built from 13 residues. Germline trimming cut 6 bases from V and 5 bases from J; bases unmatched to any gene: 5. The germline gives CDR1 LNHDA, CDR2 SQIVND (reference sequence). The CDR3 region has the DNA TGTGCCAGTAGCGACAGGGGGATGGACGAGCAGTACTTC. The encoded protein is CASSDRGMDEQYF.

This clonotype showed up just a few times. The rearrangement uses TRBV15 and TRBJ2-5; the D call may be TRBD1 or TRBD2 (6 bases each). This CDR3 spans 13 amino acids. Trimming shortened V by 3 bases and J by 4 bases, and 9 bases separated the two germline ends. Germline loops: CDR1 LNHNV, CDR2 YYDKDF (reference sequence). DNA of the CDR3: TGTGCCACCAGCAGGAGGGGGGCAGAGACCCAGTACTTC. Its translation is CATSRRGAETQYF.

This chain joins TRBV2 and TRBJ1-4, with TRBD1 as a possible D gene (6 bases). The CDR3 is made up of 13 amino acids. Germline values: CDR1 SNHLY, CDR2 FYNNEI. V lost 10 bases and J lost 6, with 15 bases in between. CDR3 in amino acids: CAIKYREDEKLFF. The CDR3 DNA sequence: TGTGCCATTAAATACAGGGAAGATGAAAAACTGTTTTTT.

A few counts support this clonotype. This chain uses TRBV20-1 with TRBJ2-7; 7 nucleotides line up with TRBD2. V gave up 7 bases and J gave up 3 bases; unmatched junction bases: 15. The CDR3 extends over 15 amino acids. CDR1 is DFQATT, CDR2 SNEGSKA, per germline (reference sequence). CDR3 DNA sequence: TGCAGTGTCCGTACAGCGGGATCCAGGGTCTACGAGCAGTACTTC. As protein: CSVRTAGSRVYEQYF.

The chain employs TRBV29-1 and TRBJ2-5, with D perhaps assigned TRBD1 or TRBD2 (5 bases each). Germline V CDR1 and CDR2: SQVTM, ANQGSEA. This CDR3 region has 13 residues. Trimming left V 6 bases short and J 2 bases short, with 13 bases between. This CDR3 is CSVRGARQETQYF. The DNA of the CDR3 is TGCAGCGTGAGAGGGGCCCGTCAAGAGACCCAGTACTTC.

This chain links TRBV7-9 with TRBJ1-2; a possible D gene is TRBD1 (6 bases). CDR1 is SEHNR and CDR2 is FQNEAQ in the germline V gene (reference sequence). The V end lost 5 bases, the J end lost 2 bases, and 9 bases lay between the germline ends. The CDR3 is made up of 13 amino acids. CDR3 nucleotide sequence: TGTGCCAGCAGCATAACAGGGAACTATGGCTACACCTTC. Translation: CASSITGNYGYTF.

Remarks on this clonotype: The junction departs from germline at one end; a sequencing error may be responsible. This sequence joins TRBV10-3 and TRBJ2-7; 10 nucleotides match TRBD1. The germline V gene has CDR1 ENHRY and CDR2 SYGVKD. The CDR3 has 14 amino acids. This CDR3 is CASSFGDRGYEQYF. In DNA, the CDR3 is TGTGCCAGCAGTTTTGGGGACAGGGGCTACGAGCAGTACTTC.

The chain employs TRBV29-1 and TRBJ1-2; 9 bases match TRBD1. With V trimmed by 0 bases and J by 2 bases, 7 bases remained unmatched. Germline V CDR1 and CDR2: SQVTM, ANQGSEA. This CDR3 comprises 16 residues. The CDR3 reads CSVEDRGTGGNYGYTF. The CDR3 coding sequence is TGCAGCGTTGAAGATCGGGGAACAGGGGGCAACTATGGCTACACCTTC.

The chain links TRBV5-1 to TRBJ2-5; 10 bases map to TRBD1. The V and J ends lost 0 bases and 4 bases, in that order; junction bases with no gene match: 0. The CDR3 runs 14 residues. The germline CDR1 and CDR2 sequences are SGHRS and YFSETQ. CDR3 loop: CASSLGQGAETQYF. The CDR3 bases are TGCGCCAGCAGCTTGGGACAGGGGGCAGAGACCCAGTACTTC.

The chain has TRBV15 and TRBJ2-7; weak D call: TRBD1 (6 bases). The CDR3 length is 14 residues. Trimming took off 1 base at V and 5 bases at J, with 12 bases between the two ends. Germline V gives CDR1 LNHNV, CDR2 YYDKDF (reference sequence). The CDR3 DNA is TGTGCCACCAGCAGAGCCAACAGGGTCGACGAGCAGTACTTC. Translating it yields CATSRANRVDEQYF.

This sequence joins TRBV20-1 and TRBJ1-5; D may be TRBD1 (5 bases). The CDR3 has 14 residues. Per the germline V gene, CDR1 is DFQATT and CDR2 is SNEGSKA (reference sequence). V dropped 0 bases and J dropped 9 bases, with 15 bases sitting between them. Here the CDR3 DNA reads TGCAGTGCTAGAGATAGGAGGGTCCAGGGGCCCCAGCATTTT. Protein sequence: CSARDRRVQGPQHF.

The chain couples TRBV5-1 to TRBJ1-2; 7 positions agree with TRBD1. This CDR3 region has 14 residues. The ends lost 5 bases at V and 4 bases at J; junction bases unmatched: 8. Per the germline V gene, CDR1 is SGHRS and CDR2 is YFSETQ. This CDR3 reads CASSRQGGSYGYTF. The CDR3 nucleotides are TGCGCCAGCAGTAGGCAGGGGGGATCCTATGGCTACACCTTC.

This clonotype has just one count. In this CDR3 the conserved last residue, phenylalanine or tryptophan, is missing, so a read error is likely. The chain employs TRBV5-4 and TRBJ2-2; no reliable D call. Trimming removed 0 bases at V and 8 bases at J, with 8 bases between. The CDR3 extends over 13 amino acids. CDR1 and CDR2 (germline): SGHNT, YYREEE (reference sequence). The CDR3 DNA sequence: TGTGCCAGCAGCTTGGCGGGCTGGGGGGAGCTGTTTTGT. Protein product: CASSLAGWGELFC.

The V and J genes are TRBV9 and TRBJ2-1; 7 bases match TRBD2. CDR1 and CDR2 (germline): SGDLS, YYNGEE. This CDR3 is built from 15 residues. After removal of 3 bases from V and 0 bases from J, the junction contained 3 bases not matched to a gene. As DNA, the CDR3 is TGTGCCAGCAGCGACGGCGGGAGCTCCTACAATGAGCAGTTCTTC. The encoded protein is CASSDGGSSYNEQFF.

CDR3 sequence reads: CAISPFYTGGSGTEAFF. The DNA for the CDR3 is TGTGCCATCAGTCCGTTTTATACAGGGGGATCGGGCACTGAAGCTTTCTTT. The gene calls are TRBV10-3 and TRBJ1-1; 8 nucleotides match TRBD1. The CDR3 is made up of 17 amino acids. The germline gives CDR1 ENHRY, CDR2 SYGVKD. The J segment lost 4 bases and the V segment lost 5 bases, leaving 15 bases of the junction unmatched.

The chain joins TRBV7-2 to TRBJ2-5, with 8 bases fitting TRBD1. The V gene end was trimmed by 2 bases and the J gene end by 1 base; junction bases not matched to a gene: 6. The germline V gene has CDR1 SGHTA and CDR2 FQGNSA. The CDR3 is 16 residues long. The CDR3 DNA is TGTGCCAGCAGCTTAACCGGGACAGGACTCCAAGAGACCCAGTACTTC. It is translated as CASSLTGTGLQETQYF.

This clonotype was seen many times. The chain combines TRBV6-5 with TRBJ2-1; D remains unclear. CDR1 and CDR2 from the germline V gene are MNHEY and SVGAGI. The V gene lost 1 base and the J gene lost 6 bases, with 13 bases spanning the gap. The CDR3 runs 15 residues. CDR3 nucleotides: TGTGCCAGCAGTTACTTCCCAGAAGCTAGCAATGAGCAGTTCTTC. As protein: CASSYFPEASNEQFF.